Only a few counts were recorded for the clone carrying this T cell receptor beta chain. This specimen belongs to a study of early T cells in non-severe SARS-CoV-2 infection. CDR3 length: 13 amino acids. Trimming stripped 0 bases from V and 9 bases from J, with 10 bases between. Germline CDR1 is SGHVS and CDR2 is FNYEAQ. MiXCR was run by TCRdb on the 5' RACE reads, yielding one entry per CDR3 protein. The data show about 97,000 distinct CDR3 sequences, roughly 11% seen once. The sample consisted of whole blood, taken at baseline. The clonotype originates from an adult who was a healthcare worker with PCR-confirmed SARS-CoV-2 infection or an uninfected control (not recorded which). The chain is built from TRBV7-6 and TRBJ2-3; D may be TRBD2 (5 bases). CDR3 loop: CASSLAVGDTQYF. The CDR3 nucleotides are TGTGCCAGCAGCTTAGCGGTGGGAGACACGCAGTATTTT.